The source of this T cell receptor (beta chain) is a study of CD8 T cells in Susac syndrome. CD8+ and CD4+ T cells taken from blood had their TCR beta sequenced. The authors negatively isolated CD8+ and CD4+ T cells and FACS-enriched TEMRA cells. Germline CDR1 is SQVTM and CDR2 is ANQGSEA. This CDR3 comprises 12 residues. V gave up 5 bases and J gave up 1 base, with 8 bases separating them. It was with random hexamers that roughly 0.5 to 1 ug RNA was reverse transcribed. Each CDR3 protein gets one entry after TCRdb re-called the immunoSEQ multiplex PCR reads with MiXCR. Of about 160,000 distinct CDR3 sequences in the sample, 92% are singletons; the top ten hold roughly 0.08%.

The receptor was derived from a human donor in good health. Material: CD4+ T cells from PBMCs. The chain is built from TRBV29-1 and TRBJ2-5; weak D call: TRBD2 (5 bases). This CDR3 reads CSVIGVQETQYF. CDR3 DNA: TGCAGCGTTATCGGGGTCCAAGAGACCCAGTACTTC.